These 21 T cell receptor beta chains came from one sample sequenced in a study of CXCR3-negative and CXCR3-positive naive CD8 T cells. It was by 5' RACE with UMI labels that the TRB cDNA libraries were prepared. After re-calling the 5' RACE reads, TCRdb lists one entry per CDR3 protein, DNA absent. The sample has some 130,000 distinct CDR3 sequences, and its top ten clones hold less than 0.3%. Sequencing was carried out using naive CXCR3- CD8+ T cells from blood. Subset reported: CD45RO-CCR7+CD27+CD95- naive CD8+ T cells lacking CXCR3 (TNR3-). The origin of the receptors is a human donor in good health. Some clones in this sample may be carry-over from other donors' samples.

The chain's CDR3 is CASSFGDEQYF. The chain combines TRBV11-2 with TRBJ2-7. This CDR3 is 11 amino acids long. CDR1 and CDR2 (germline): SGHAT, FQNNGV.

This chain uses TRBV29-1 with TRBJ1-2; without DNA, the TCRdb call of TRBD1 cannot be checked. CDR3 size: 14 residues. Germline V gene sequence: CDR1 SQVTM, CDR2 ANQGSEA. The CDR3 loop reads CSVEDDSPNYGYTF. Looking up the rest from reference TRBV29-1 and TRBJ1-2 gives the full variable domain: SAVISQKPSRDICQRGTSLTIQCQVDSQVTMMFWYRQQPGQSLTLIATANQGSEATYESGFVIDKFPISRPNLTFSTLTVSNMSPEDSSIYLCSVEDDSPNYGYTFGSGTRLTVV.

The chain combines TRBV12-3 or TRBV12-4 with TRBJ2-4. The CDR3 totals 14 residues. The CDR3 reads CATTSSGEKNIQYF.

The chain links TRBV7-6 to TRBJ2-2; TCRdb gives TRBD2 as the D gene, but with no DNA this cannot be confirmed. This CDR3 has 14 amino acids. Per the germline V gene, CDR1 is SGHVS and CDR2 is FNYEAQ. CDR3 loop: CASSLAGESGELFF.

The genes are TRBV30 and TRBJ2-6; TCRdb's D call, TRBD1, is unchecked because there is no DNA. Germline V lookup: CDR1 GTSNPN, CDR2 SVGIG (reference sequence). This CDR3 is 14 amino acids long. The CDR3 here is CAWSAGSGANVLTF.

J is TRBJ2-1 and V is TRBV5-5. The germline CDR1 and CDR2 sequences are SGHKS and YYEKEE (reference sequence). The CDR3 is 15 residues long. The CDR3 here is CASSFTGSSYNEQFF.

The gene calls are TRBV29-1 and TRBJ2-7. Germline lookup yields CDR1 SQVTM and CDR2 ANQGSEA. CDR3 length equals 12 residues. This chain's CDR3 is CSVGHFRYEQYF.

The CDR3 reads CASNMGGNSYEQYF. The V call is TRBV19, the J call TRBJ2-7; with no DNA, the TCRdb D assignment of TRBD1 cannot be verified. The germline V gene encodes CDR1 LNHDA and CDR2 SQIVND (reference sequence). CDR3 size: 14 residues.

The chain employs TRBV15 and TRBJ2-7; TCRdb calls TRBD2, which cannot be checked without DNA. The V gene's germline CDR1 is LNHNV and CDR2 YYDKDF (reference sequence). The CDR3 is 16 residues long. CDR3 region: CATSRSSGKHPYEQYF.

The gene calls are TRBV7-8 and TRBJ2-5; TCRdb returns TRBD2, unconfirmable since there is no DNA. Germline V lookup: CDR1 SGHVS, CDR2 FQNEAQ. The CDR3 has 14 amino acids. This CDR3 reads CASSPRLGGETQYF.

The chain has TRBV29-1 and TRBJ2-5; the D gene TCRdb calls, TRBD1, cannot be checked with no DNA. CDR3 length: 16 amino acids. From germline, CDR1 is SQVTM and CDR2 ANQGSEA. The CDR3 reads CSVEVWTGSMRETQYF.

J is TRBJ1-4 and V is TRBV7-8; with no DNA, the TCRdb D assignment of TRBD1 cannot be verified. There are 15 residues in the CDR3. The germline gives CDR1 SGHVS, CDR2 FQNEAQ. The CDR3 sequence: CASSLAGGFLEKLFF.

The chain has TRBV7-7 and TRBJ2-1; TCRdb outputs TRBD2, but without DNA this stays unchecked. The CDR3 is 12 amino acids. CDR1 SSHAT and CDR2 FNYEAQ come from the germline V gene (reference sequence). CDR3 residues: CASSGTSNEQFF.

The chain combines TRBV21-1 with TRBJ2-3. TRBV21-1 is a pseudogene locus. The CDR3 covers 15 residues. CDR3 in amino acids: CASSKDSTSTDTQYF.

This sequence joins TRBV28 and TRBJ2-6; TCRdb outputs TRBD2, but without DNA this stays unchecked. This CDR3 is 19 amino acids long. Germline CDR1 MDHEN, CDR2 SYDVKM. The CDR3 is CASTRTAAGGGSGANVLTF.

The chain recombines TRBV28 with TRBJ2-5. Germline assignment: CDR1 MDHEN and CDR2 SYDVKM. The CDR3 loop spans 15 amino acids. The CDR3 spells CASSFLAGKGETQYF.

The chain uses TRBV11-2 and TRBJ2-1; the TRBD1 assignment by TCRdb is unverifiable without DNA. The CDR3 consists of 15 residues. Germline V gene lookup returns CDR1 SGHAT and CDR2 FQNNGV. Here the CDR3 reads CASSLGDRGYNEQFF.

The rearrangement links TRBV5-1 to TRBJ2-7; the D call from TCRdb, TRBD1, cannot be confirmed without DNA. CDR1 is SGHRS and CDR2 is YFSETQ in the germline V gene. This CDR3 is 14 amino acids long. The chain's CDR3 is CASSSRDRSYEQYF.

J is TRBJ2-2 and V is TRBV29-1. CDR1 and CDR2 (germline): SQVTM, ANQGSEA. The length of the CDR3 is 13 residues. CDR3 sequence: CSVEEGRAGELFF.

The chain carries TRBV7-6 and TRBJ2-1; TCRdb gives TRBD2 as the D gene, but with no DNA this cannot be confirmed. Germline V gene lookup returns CDR1 SGHVS and CDR2 FNYEAQ. The CDR3 is 17 amino acids. The CDR3 here is CASSLGLAGGNYNEQFF.

The rearrangement links TRBV7-9 to TRBJ1-1; with no DNA, the TCRdb D assignment of TRBD1 cannot be verified. The CDR3 has 16 residues. Germline assignment: CDR1 SEHNR and CDR2 FQNEAQ (reference sequence). CDR3 amino acids: CASSQRTGDVGTEAFF.